Below, one T cell receptor (beta chain) is given with its context. Its matching antigen is unknown. The V end was cut by 0 bases, the J end by 8 bases, with 14 bases between. Germline assignment: CDR1 SGDLS and CDR2 YYNGEE. This CDR3 is built from 14 residues. This record comes from a study of cytomegalovirus exposure and HLA in healthy donors. 60 Vbeta and 13 Jbeta primers were used in PCR. Here immunoSEQ multiplex PCR was the method, and the copy in TCRdb shows in-frame clones only, minus some. The specimen's table records around 88,000 clones. Broader study findings: In a later analysis, a genetic analysis reported fewer productive-TCR N-insertions in an Asian-associated ancestry cluster than the cohort average.

This receptor was identified in a girl under 18 in good health and CMV-seropositive. Sequencing was carried out using PBMCs. The rearrangement links TRBV9 to TRBJ1-2, with D possibly being TRBD1 (5 bases). The CDR3 spells CASSVGTGHGGYTF. The CDR3 DNA reads as TGTGCCAGCAGCGTAGGCACAGGCCACGGAGGCTACACCTTC.